A single sample gave rise to the 14 T cell receptor beta chains below, sequenced in a study of shared clonotypes between healthy human individuals. The assay was immunoSEQ multiplex PCR, and TCRdb's table has in-frame clones only and misses some. The sample consists of about 480,000 clones, almost 80% of them appearing once. Sequencing used PBMCs. These receptors were taken from a middle-aged woman in good health. Some clones in this sample may be carry-over from other donors' samples.

This sequence joins TRBV2 and TRBJ2-3; maybe TRBD2 (6 bases). The V gene's germline CDR1 is SNHLY and CDR2 FYNNEI. CDR3 length equals 17 residues. Between the trimmed V and J ends, which lost 5 bases and 2 bases, there was a span of 20 bases. CDR3 nucleotide sequence: TGTGCCAGCAGTCGACCGGAGGGCGGGCCTATCACAGATACGCAGTATTTT. Translated: CASSRPEGGPITDTQYF.

This clone was detected only a few times. Within the sample, other DNA sequences also encode this same CDR3. The chain is built from TRBV9 and TRBJ1-5; 9 bases map to TRBD1. CDR1 is SGDLS, CDR2 YYNGEE, per germline. J lost 4 bases, V lost 0 bases, and 2 bases had no gene match. This CDR3 comprises 15 residues. Here the CDR3 DNA reads TGTGCCAGCAGCGTAGCGGGACAGGGTAATCAGCCCCAGCATTTT. It codes for CASSVAGQGNQPQHF.

Notes on this clone: Other DNA sequences in this sample translate to the same CDR3. This rearrangement joins TRBV4-1 to TRBJ1-2; 9 bases are a match to TRBD1. The CDR3 extends over 13 amino acids. The germline gives CDR1 MGHRA, CDR2 YSYEKL. Germline trimming cut 4 bases from V and 5 bases from J; bases unmatched to any gene: 2. CDR3 in amino acids: CASSRDRDYGYTF. For the CDR3, the DNA is TGCGCCAGCAGCCGGGACAGGGATTATGGCTACACCTTC.

The J gene is TRBJ2-2, the V gene TRBV7-9; 11 bases agree with TRBD2. Germline V gives CDR1 SEHNR, CDR2 FQNEAQ (reference sequence). The CDR3 loop spans 16 amino acids. The V segment lost 6 bases and the J segment 6 bases; nucleotides outside the gene matches: 9. The CDR3 loop reads CASSRTSGRSAGELFF. The CDR3 region has the DNA TGTGCCAGCAGTCGCACTAGCGGGAGATCCGCCGGGGAGCTGTTTTTT.

The V call is TRBV7-3, the J call TRBJ1-2, with 8 bases fitting TRBD1. With 2 bases clipped from V and 4 bases from J, the junction kept 3 bases outside the gene matches. The CDR3 totals 14 residues. Per germline, CDR1 SGHTA and CDR2 FQGTGA. The chain's CDR3 is CASSLPRGPYGYTF. The CDR3 DNA is TGTGCCAGCAGCTTACCCAGGGGGCCCTATGGCTACACCTTC.

V usage is TRBV10-3 and J usage is TRBJ1-1; D remains unclear. Trimming cost V 4 bases and J 8 bases, with 8 bases left between them. CDR3 length equals 11 residues. Germline-derived CDR1 and CDR2 are ENHRY and SYGVKD. CDR3 nucleotide sequence: TGTGCCATCAGTGTGACCCCCGAAGCTTTCTTT. Translated, it gives CAISVTPEAFF.

The V call is TRBV30, the J call TRBJ2-1; TRBD2 matches at 14 bases. J was trimmed by 6 bases and V by 4 bases; bases with no gene match: 14. The CDR3 consists of 18 residues. Germline V gene data show CDR1 as GTSNPN and CDR2 as SVGIG (reference sequence). This CDR3 is CAWNRGWGLAGDGNEQFF. As DNA, the CDR3 is TGTGCCTGGAACCGTGGGTGGGGACTAGCGGGAGACGGCAATGAGCAGTTCTTC.

This sequence joins TRBV30 and TRBJ2-7, with TRBD1 as a possible D gene (5 bases). The CDR3 has 15 residues. Germline V CDR1 and CDR2: GTSNPN, SVGIG (reference sequence). V was shortened by 3 bases and J by 0 bases, with 15 bases between the two germline ends. The chain's CDR3 is CAWSPPGFSSYEQYF. The CDR3, as DNA: TGTGCCTGGAGCCCCCCAGGGTTTTCCTCCTACGAGCAGTACTTC.

This clone was seen a single time. V gene TRBV6-1 combines with J gene TRBJ1-1; no clear D gene. Trimming cost V 6 bases and J 4 bases, with 9 bases left between them. There are 12 residues in the CDR3. Per the germline V gene, CDR1 is MNHNS and CDR2 is SASEGT. The CDR3 protein is CASSREGTEAFF. The CDR3 region has the DNA TGTGCCAGCAGCCGGGAGGGCACTGAAGCTTTCTTT.

The chain uses TRBV7-7 and TRBJ2-2; D remains unclear. Trimming shortened V by 5 bases and J by 5 bases, and 9 bases separated the two germline ends. Per germline, CDR1 SSHAT and CDR2 FNYEAQ (reference sequence). The CDR3 is 13 amino acids. CDR3 in amino acids: CASSLDSTGELFF. CDR3 DNA: TGTGCCAGCAGCCTTGATTCTACCGGGGAGCTGTTTTTT.

The chain has TRBV4-2 and TRBJ2-3, with D possibly TRBD2 on 5 matching bases. The CDR3 sequence is 16 residues long. The germline V gene has CDR1 LGHNA and CDR2 YNFKEQ. The V and J ends lost 0 bases and 7 bases respectively, with 17 bases between them. Here the CDR3 DNA reads TGTGCCAGCAGCCAAGATCTCCTAGCTCCGTTAAATACGCAGTATTTT. Translating it yields CASSQDLLAPLNTQYF.

The gene calls are TRBV10-2 and TRBJ2-1; 7 bases are shared with TRBD2. J lost 0 bases, V lost 8 bases, and 25 bases had no gene match. The germline CDR1 and CDR2 sequences are WSHSY and SAAADI. The CDR3 spans 21 residues. CDR3 coding DNA: TGCGCCAGCCGGTCGGAGGGACTACCCCGTAGTGTCGCCAGCTCCTACAATGAGCAGTTCTTC. Residues: CASRSEGLPRSVASSYNEQFF.

This clone has a handful of counts. The chain couples TRBV4-1 to TRBJ2-1, with unresolved D. The CDR3 consists of 13 residues. CDR1 MGHRA and CDR2 YSYEKL come from the germline V gene. Trimming stripped 4 bases from V and 9 bases from J, with 13 bases between. CDR3 amino acids: CASSPPRAGEQFF. As DNA, the CDR3 is TGCGCCAGCAGCCCTCCTAGGGCCGGTGAGCAGTTCTTC.

The chain recombines TRBV19 with TRBJ2-2; D may match TRBD1 or TRBD2 (5 bases each). The CDR3 covers 14 residues. Germline CDR1 is LNHDA and CDR2 is SQIVND (reference sequence). V lost 8 bases to trimming and J lost 1 base, with 11 bases between them. The CDR3 sequence is CASSPGRNTGELFF. The CDR3 region has the DNA TGTGCCAGTTCCCCAGGGAGGAACACCGGGGAGCTGTTTTTT.